Sequencing of this TCR beta chain was carried out in a study of T cells in Graves' hyperthyroidism and ophthalmopathy. The source material, RNA transcripts, was used to amplify TCR beta CDR3 regions. An initial round of RT-PCR targeting the TCR CDR3 relied on the HTBI primer set. TCRdb re-called the multiplex PCR reads through MiXCR, storing one row per CDR3 protein. The sample contains fewer than 550,000 distinct CDR3 sequences, around 22% of which appear only once. Study results and limitations: Researchers report that a 13 V-J model separated ophthalmopathy from stable hyperthyroidism. Ophthalmopathy was predicted by the model a median of approximately 6.6 months ahead of onset.

This clonotype was recorded many times. Antigen unknown. Ophthalmopathy patients showed a Clinical Activity Score of at least 3, NOSPECS grade of at least 4 and duration under 3 months. Fresh 10 ml peripheral blood yielded PBMCs. The germline V gene has CDR1 LNHNV and CDR2 YYDKDF (reference sequence). Trimming cost V 1 base and J 4 bases; bases outside gene matches: 2. The CDR3 consists of 16 residues. V is TRBV15 and J is TRBJ2-2; 11 bases agree with TRBD2. The sequence derives from a young woman with Graves' ophthalmopathy. Sequences were obtained from blood. CDR3: CATSRVAGGPTGELFF. The CDR3 DNA reads TGTGCCACCAGCAGAGTAGCGGGGGGGCCCACCGGGGAGCTGTTTTTT.